The next 13 T cell receptor beta chains were all read from a single sample in a study of radiotherapy plus CTLA-4 blockade in lung cancer. Using immunoSEQ multiplex PCR, the repertoire was profiled, and TCRdb retains in-frame clones only, with some absent. The data show around 130,000 clones, 80% to 90% seen once. The starting material was peripheral blood, obtained from a patient treated with radiotherapy plus ipilimumab. These receptors were obtained from a human donor with non-small cell lung cancer that progressed on radiotherapy plus ipilimumab.

This chain uses TRBV7-8 with TRBJ2-1; the match to TRBD2 covers 13 bases. In germline, CDR1 is SGHVS, CDR2 FQNEAQ. Trimming cost V 1 base and J 0 bases; bases outside gene matches: 12. The CDR3 runs 21 residues. The CDR3 region has the DNA TGTGCCAGCAGCTTAGTCAGGGGACTAGCGGGACAGAGCTTCTCCTACAATGAGCAGTTCTTC. This translates into CASSLVRGLAGQSFSYNEQFF.

The CDR3 nucleotides read TGCGCCAGCAGAATCAGGAGGGCTAATGAAAAACTGTTTTTT. Translation gives CASRIRRANEKLFF. The chain links TRBV4-1 to TRBJ1-4; no clear D gene. Germline values: CDR1 MGHRA, CDR2 YSYEKL. This CDR3 comprises 14 residues. V was shortened by 6 bases and J by 3 bases, with 11 bases between the two germline ends.

The chain employs TRBV18 and TRBJ2-7; 7 nucleotides agree with TRBD1. The trim removed 3 bases at V and 5 bases at J, leaving 1 base unmatched. Germline V lookup: CDR1 KGHSH, CDR2 LQKENI. The CDR3 has 12 amino acids. The CDR3 sequence is CASSPTGDEQYF. The CDR3 bases are TGTGCCAGCTCACCTACAGGGGACGAGCAGTACTTC. Variable domain in full (rest from reference TRBV18 and TRBJ2-7): NAGVMQNPRHLVRRRGQEARLRCSPMKGHSHVYWYRQLPEEGLKFMVYLQKENIIDESGMPKERFSAEFPKEGPSILRIQQVVRGDSAAYFCASSPTGDEQYFGPGTRLTVT.

Comment on this clone: The germline gene is not matched at one end of the junction; a read error may be the cause. This chain connects TRBV19 to TRBJ1-2; 9 bases align to TRBD1. The germline gives CDR1 LNHDA, CDR2 SQIVND (reference sequence). The CDR3 sequence is 15 residues long. In DNA, the CDR3 is TGTGCCGGTAGTCGGATACGACAGGGGGGCTATGGCTACACCTTC. Protein product: CAGSRIRQGGYGYTF. Combining the CDR3 with reference TRBV19 and TRBJ1-2 gives the whole variable domain DGGITQSPKYLFRKEGQNVTLSCEQNLNHDAMYWYRQDPGQGLRLIYYSQIVNDFQKGDIAEGYSVSREKKESFPLTVTSAQKNPTAFYLCAGSRIRQGGYGYTFGSGTRLTVV.

The chain uses TRBV6-6 and TRBJ1-1, with D hard to call. V was shortened by 4 bases and J by 10 bases, with 7 bases between the two germline ends. This CDR3 spans 10 amino acids. CDR1 and CDR2 from the germline V gene are MNHNY and SVGAGI (reference sequence). The CDR3 loop reads CASSLERAFF. CDR3 coding DNA: TGTGCCAGCAGTTTGGAGAGAGCTTTCTTT.

About this clone: Other DNA variants within this sample encode the same CDR3. The rearrangement joins TRBV6-6 to TRBJ1-3; D unclear. The germline gives CDR1 MNHNY, CDR2 SVGAGI (reference sequence). The length of the CDR3 is 15 residues. V was shortened by 4 bases and J by 0 bases, with 10 bases between the two germline ends. The DNA for the CDR3 is TGTGCCAGCAGTTCTAGTGGAATCTCTGGAAACACCATATATTTT. Residues: CASSSSGISGNTIYF.

The V gene is TRBV12-5, the J gene TRBJ1-1; unclear D gene. Germline V CDR1 and CDR2: LGHNT, FRNRAP. This CDR3 contains 13 residues. Trimming removed 7 bases at V and 1 base at J, with 10 bases between. CDR3 amino acids: CASDLAQNTEAFF. The CDR3, as DNA: TGTGCTAGTGATCTGGCGCAGAACACTGAAGCTTTCTTT.

The chain joins TRBV11-3 to TRBJ2-2, with D uncertain. This CDR3 is 13 amino acids long. Germline V gene lookup returns CDR1 SGHNT and CDR2 YENEEA. The germline V and J ends were trimmed by 2 bases and 6 bases, with 7 bases remaining between them. As DNA, the CDR3 is TGTGCCAGCAGCTTAACTAACGCCGGGGAGCTGTTTTTT. It is translated as CASSLTNAGELFF. Filled out from reference TRBV11-3 and TRBJ2-2, the complete variable domain reads EAGVVQSPRYKIIEKKQPVAFWCNPISGHNTLYWYLQNLGQGPELLIRYENEEAVDDSQLPKDRFSAERLKGVDSTLKIQPAELGDSAVYLCASSLTNAGELFFGEGSRLTVL.

A few counts support this clone. The J gene is TRBJ1-1, the V gene TRBV25-1, with a weak D call TRBD1 (6 bases). Trimming shortened V by 8 bases and J by 0 bases, and 10 bases separated the two germline ends. CDR3 length equals 13 residues. Per the germline V gene, CDR1 is MGHDK and CDR2 is SYGVNS. The CDR3 nucleotides read TGTGCCAGCGGACAGACGTTGAACACTGAAGCTTTCTTT. This gives the protein CASGQTLNTEAFF. Full variable domain (remainder filled in from reference TRBV25-1 and TRBJ1-1): EADIYQTPRYLVIGTGKKITLECSQTMGHDKMYWYQQDPGMELHLIHYSYGVNSTEKGDLSSESTVSRIRTEHFPLTLESARPSHTSQYLCASGQTLNTEAFFGQGTRLTVV.

A single count supports this clone. V usage is TRBV18 and J usage is TRBJ1-5, with D hard to call. Germline lookup yields CDR1 KGHSH and CDR2 LQKENI. V gave up 4 bases and J gave up 7 bases, with 11 bases separating them. The CDR3 length is 13 residues. The CDR3 sequence: CASSLVERQPQHF. The CDR3 DNA follows: TGTGCCAGCTCACTTGTGGAAAGGCAGCCCCAGCATTTT.

The chain uses TRBV6-1 and TRBJ2-5; D gene unclear. Germline V gene data show CDR1 as MNHNS and CDR2 as SASEGT. Trimming removed 6 bases at V and 1 base at J, with 12 bases between. The CDR3 contains 14 residues. This CDR3 is CASRPLGPQETQYF. Written as DNA, the CDR3 is TGTGCCAGCAGGCCTCTGGGCCCCCAAGAGACCCAGTACTTC.

This clone was counted a few times. V gene TRBV27 combines with J gene TRBJ2-1; the match to TRBD1 covers 10 bases. CDR3 length: 15 residues. Germline CDR1 reads MNHEY; CDR2 reads SMNVEV (reference sequence). V trimming: 5 bases; J trimming: 5 bases; junction bases outside the gene matches: 6. CDR3 in amino acids: CASSPTGGNDNEQFF. Written as DNA, the CDR3 is TGTGCCAGCAGTCCGACAGGGGGCAACGACAATGAGCAGTTCTTC.

The J gene is TRBJ1-1, the V gene TRBV30; perhaps TRBD1 as D (5 bases). Germline loops: CDR1 GTSNPN, CDR2 SVGIG (reference sequence). V dropped 1 base and J dropped 5 bases, with 11 bases sitting between them. The CDR3 covers 13 residues. This CDR3 is CAWSEGDGTEAFF. In DNA, the CDR3 is TGTGCCTGGAGTGAAGGGGATGGGACTGAAGCTTTCTTT.